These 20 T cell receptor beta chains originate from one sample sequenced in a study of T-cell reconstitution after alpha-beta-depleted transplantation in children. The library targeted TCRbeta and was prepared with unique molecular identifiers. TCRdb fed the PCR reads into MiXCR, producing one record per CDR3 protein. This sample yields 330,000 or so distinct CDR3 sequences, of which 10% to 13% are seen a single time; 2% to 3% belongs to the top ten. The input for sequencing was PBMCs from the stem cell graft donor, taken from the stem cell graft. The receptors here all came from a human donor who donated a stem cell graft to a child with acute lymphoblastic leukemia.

The CDR3 nucleotides read TGTGCCAGCAGTCTCGGGACAGGGGGTCACAATGAGCAGTTCTTC. Translation gives CASSLGTGGHNEQFF. The genes are TRBV7-3 and TRBJ2-1; TRBD1 matches 11 bases. Unmatched junction bases numbered 6, after V lost 6 bases and J lost 5 bases. CDR1 and CDR2 from the germline V gene are SGHTA and FQGTGA. The CDR3 runs to 15 residues.

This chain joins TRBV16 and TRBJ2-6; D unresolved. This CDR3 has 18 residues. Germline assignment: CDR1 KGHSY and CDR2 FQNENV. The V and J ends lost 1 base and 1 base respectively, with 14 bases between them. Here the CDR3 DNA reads TGTGCCAGCAGCCAATTGGGTAGGCCGATATCTGGGGCCAACGTCCTGACTTTC. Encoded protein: CASSQLGRPISGANVLTF.

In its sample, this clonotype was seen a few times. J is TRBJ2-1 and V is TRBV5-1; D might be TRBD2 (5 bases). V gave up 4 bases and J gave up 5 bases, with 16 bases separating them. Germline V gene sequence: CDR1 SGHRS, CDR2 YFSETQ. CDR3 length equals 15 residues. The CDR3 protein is CASSLKSGTNNEQFF. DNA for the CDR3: TGCGCCAGCAGCCTTAAAAGCGGCACCAACAATGAGCAGTTCTTC.

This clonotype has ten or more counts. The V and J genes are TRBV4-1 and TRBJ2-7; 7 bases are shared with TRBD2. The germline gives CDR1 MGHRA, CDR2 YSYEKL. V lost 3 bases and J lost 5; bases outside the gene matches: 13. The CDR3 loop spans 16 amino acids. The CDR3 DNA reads TGCGCCAGCAGCCAGCGGGTAGCGGGCCTCGGGAACGAGCAGTACTTC. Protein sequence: CASSQRVAGLGNEQYF.

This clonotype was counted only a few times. CDR3 nucleotides: TGCAGTGCTACCGGGACTAGCGGGGATCTCTCCTACGAGCAGTACTTC. Translated: CSATGTSGDLSYEQYF. The genes are TRBV20-1 and TRBJ2-7, with TRBD2 matching 13 bases. The V and J ends lost 4 bases and 0 bases, in that order; junction bases with no gene match: 6. In germline, CDR1 is DFQATT, CDR2 SNEGSKA (reference sequence). The CDR3 spans 16 residues.

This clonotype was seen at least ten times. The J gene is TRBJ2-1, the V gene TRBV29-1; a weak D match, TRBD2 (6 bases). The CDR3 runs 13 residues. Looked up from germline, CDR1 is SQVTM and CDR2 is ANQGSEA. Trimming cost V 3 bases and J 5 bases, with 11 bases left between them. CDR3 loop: CSVESGDHNEQFF. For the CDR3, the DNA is TGCAGCGTTGAGTCGGGGGATCACAATGAGCAGTTCTTC.

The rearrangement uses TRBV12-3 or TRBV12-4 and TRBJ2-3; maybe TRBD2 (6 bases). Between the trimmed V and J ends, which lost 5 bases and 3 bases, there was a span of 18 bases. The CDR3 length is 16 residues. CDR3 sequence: CASSHRLKGRTDTQYF. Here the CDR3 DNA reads TGTGCCAGCAGTCACCGCCTAAAGGGGAGGACAGATACGCAGTATTTT.

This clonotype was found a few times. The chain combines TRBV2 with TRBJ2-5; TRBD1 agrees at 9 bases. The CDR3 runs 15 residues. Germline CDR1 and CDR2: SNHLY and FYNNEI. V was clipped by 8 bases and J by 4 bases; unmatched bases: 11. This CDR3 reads CASPSDRGARETQYF. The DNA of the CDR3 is TGTGCCAGCCCATCGGACAGGGGTGCACGAGAGACCCAGTACTTC.

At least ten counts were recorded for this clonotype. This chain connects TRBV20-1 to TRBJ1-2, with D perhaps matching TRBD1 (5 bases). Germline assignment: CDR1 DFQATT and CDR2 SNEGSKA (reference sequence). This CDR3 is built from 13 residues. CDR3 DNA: TGCAAACAGGAGGCAGATCGTATTCCCGGCTACACCTTC. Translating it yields CKQEADRIPGYTF.

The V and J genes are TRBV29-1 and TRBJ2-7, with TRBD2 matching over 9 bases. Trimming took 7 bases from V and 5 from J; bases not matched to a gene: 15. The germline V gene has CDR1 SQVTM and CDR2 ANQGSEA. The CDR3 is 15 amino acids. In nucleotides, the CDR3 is TGCAGCGCCTCACCGGGGCTAGCGGGAATGGACGAGCAGTACTTC. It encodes CSASPGLAGMDEQYF.

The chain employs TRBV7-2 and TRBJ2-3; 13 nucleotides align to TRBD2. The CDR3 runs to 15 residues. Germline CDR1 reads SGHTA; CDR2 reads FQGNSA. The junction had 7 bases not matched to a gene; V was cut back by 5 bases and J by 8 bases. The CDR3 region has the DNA TGTGCCAGCAGCACGACTAGCGGGGGGAGCGGTACGCAGTATTTT. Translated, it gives CASSTTSGGSGTQYF.

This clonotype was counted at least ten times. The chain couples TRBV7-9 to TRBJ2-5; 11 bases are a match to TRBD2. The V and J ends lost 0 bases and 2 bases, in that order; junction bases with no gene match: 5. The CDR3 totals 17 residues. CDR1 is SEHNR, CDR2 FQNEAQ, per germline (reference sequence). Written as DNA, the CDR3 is TGTGCCAGCAGCTTAGCGCGGCCTAGCGGGGGGCAAGAGACCCAGTACTTC. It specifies CASSLARPSGGQETQYF.

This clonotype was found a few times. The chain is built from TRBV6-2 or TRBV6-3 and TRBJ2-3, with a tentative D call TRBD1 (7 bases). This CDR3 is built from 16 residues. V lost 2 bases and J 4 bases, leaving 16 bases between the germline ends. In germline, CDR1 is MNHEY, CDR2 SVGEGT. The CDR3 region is CASSYRTGGDPDTQYF. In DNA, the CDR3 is TGTGCCAGCAGTTACAGGACAGGAGGGGATCCAGATACGCAGTATTTT.

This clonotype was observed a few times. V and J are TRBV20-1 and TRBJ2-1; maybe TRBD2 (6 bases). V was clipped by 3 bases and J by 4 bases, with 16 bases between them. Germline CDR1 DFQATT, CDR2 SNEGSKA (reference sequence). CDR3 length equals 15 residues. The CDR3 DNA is TGCAGTGCTAGGACCCCGGGGGTCTTGTACAATGAGCAGTTCTTC. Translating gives CSARTPGVLYNEQFF.

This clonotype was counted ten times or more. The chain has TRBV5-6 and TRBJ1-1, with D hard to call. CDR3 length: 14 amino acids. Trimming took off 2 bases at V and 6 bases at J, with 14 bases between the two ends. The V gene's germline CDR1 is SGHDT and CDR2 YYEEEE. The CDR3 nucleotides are TGTGCCAGCAGCTTTGCTGGCGGTCTTGCTGAAGCTTTCTTT. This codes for CASSFAGGLAEAFF.

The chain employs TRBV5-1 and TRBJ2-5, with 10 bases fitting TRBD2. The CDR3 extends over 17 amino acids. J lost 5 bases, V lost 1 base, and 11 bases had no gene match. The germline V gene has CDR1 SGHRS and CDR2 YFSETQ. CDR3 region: CASSLFPAGGPRETQYF. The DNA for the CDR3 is TGCGCCAGCAGCTTGTTTCCAGCGGGAGGGCCCAGGGAGACCCAGTACTTC.

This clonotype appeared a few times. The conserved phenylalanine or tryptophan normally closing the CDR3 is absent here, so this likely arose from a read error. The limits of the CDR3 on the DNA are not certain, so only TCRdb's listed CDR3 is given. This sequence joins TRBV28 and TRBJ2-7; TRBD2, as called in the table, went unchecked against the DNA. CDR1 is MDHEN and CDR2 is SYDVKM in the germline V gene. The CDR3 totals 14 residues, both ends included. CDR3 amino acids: CASSSFSRAGVVLT.

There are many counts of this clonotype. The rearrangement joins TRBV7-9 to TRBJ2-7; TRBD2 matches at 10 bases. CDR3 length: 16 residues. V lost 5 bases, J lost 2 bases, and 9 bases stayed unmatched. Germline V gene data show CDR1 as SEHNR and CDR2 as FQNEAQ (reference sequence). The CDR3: CASSTYSGRTTYEQYF. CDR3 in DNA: TGTGCCAGCAGCACCTATAGCGGGAGGACCACCTACGAGCAGTACTTC. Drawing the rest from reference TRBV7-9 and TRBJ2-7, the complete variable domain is DTGVSQNPRHKITKRGQNVTFRCDPISEHNRLYWYRQTLGQGPEFLTYFQNEAQLEKSRLLSDRFSAERPKGSFSTLEIQRTEQGDSAMYLCASSTYSGRTTYEQYFGPGTRLTVT.

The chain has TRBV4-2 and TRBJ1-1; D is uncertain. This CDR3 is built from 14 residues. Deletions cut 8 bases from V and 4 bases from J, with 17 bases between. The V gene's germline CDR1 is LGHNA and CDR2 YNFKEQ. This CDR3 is CASGPGPQPTEAFF. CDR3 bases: TGTGCCAGCGGCCCGGGCCCGCAACCCACTGAAGCTTTCTTT.

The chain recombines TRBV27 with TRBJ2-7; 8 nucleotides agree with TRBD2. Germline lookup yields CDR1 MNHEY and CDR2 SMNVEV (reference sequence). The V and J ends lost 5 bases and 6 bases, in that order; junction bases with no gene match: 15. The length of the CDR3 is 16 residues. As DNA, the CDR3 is TGTGCCAGCAGTACACTTTTCGGGAGGGCCCTTTCCGAGCAGTACTTC. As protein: CASSTLFGRALSEQYF.